The present TCR beta chain was sequenced within a study of vaccination and CD4 T cells after COVID-19. Overall study context: Post-COVID specimens were obtained a median approximately 95 days after diagnosis (range 35 to 161). Control wells got either CEFX epitopes, HIV-1 Nef peptides, or no peptide at all.

On this clonotype: Its antigen is undetermined.

An Oncomine TCR Beta short-read assay was used to sequence the DNA from cultured CD4+ T cells. Via MiXCR, TCRdb re-called the PCR reads, giving one row per CDR3 protein. The top ten hold roughly 8.7% of the sample, which has more than 20,000 distinct CDR3 sequences, roughly 74% seen once. The germline V gene encodes CDR1 SGHTA and CDR2 FQGTGA. With V trimmed by 3 bases and J by 1 base, 15 bases remained unmatched. CDR3 length: 19 amino acids. Stated treatment: approximately nine-day PBMC culture with coronavirus spike peptide pools or control peptides (ViraFEST assay). Wells that each held roughly 2 million PBMCs were cultured with 9.5 to 10 IU/ml IL-2 and 10 ug/ml peptide pools.

J is TRBJ2-3 and V is TRBV7-3, with 8 bases fitting TRBD1. The receptor's source is a human donor who had recovered from COVID-19. Sequencing was carried out using CD4+ T cells from blood, cultured in vitro. CDR3 nucleotides: TGTGCCAGCAGCTTTAAGGGCCGGCGCAGGGGGCAAGGCACAGATACGCAGTATTTT. This encodes CASSFKGRRRGQGTDTQYF.